This entry features one T cell receptor (beta chain) sequence. What it binds is not known. V dropped 5 bases and J dropped 7 bases, with 17 bases sitting between them. This CDR3 spans 14 amino acids. From germline, CDR1 is MNHEY and CDR2 SVGAGI. The data were produced by immunoSEQ multiplex PCR, yet TCRdb's version contains in-frame clones alone and is incomplete. The table shows some 1,300 clones, with 50% to 75% occurring only once. The entry originates in a study of CD8 T cell repertoires and HIV-1 epitope variants. Study-level information: Autologous T cell-negative cells served as antigen-presenting cells in equal numbers.

The chain combines TRBV6-5 with TRBJ1-1; the D gene is possibly TRBD1 (6 bases). Sequenced: cultured CD8+ T cells derived from PBMCs. This TCR was recovered from a male donor with HIV. DNA for the CDR3: TGTGCCAGCAGTCCGACAGGCCCGCCACTTGAAGCTTTCTTT. Protein product: CASSPTGPPLEAFF.